A single sample gave rise to the 17 T cell receptor beta chains below, sequenced in a study of memory CD4+ T cells and cytomegalovirus serostatus. Single viable CD3+CD4+CD8-CD45RO+ cells were sorted as the memory CD4+ T cells. Generated by immunoSEQ multiplex PCR, the TCRdb table keeps only in-frame clones and is missing some. Of some 60,000 clones detected, around 79% appear once; the ten largest clones hold over 2%. Sequencing was carried out using memory CD4+ T cells from blood. The origin of the receptors is an adult in good health and CMV-seropositive.

This clone is a singleton in its sample. This chain uses TRBV18 with TRBJ1-1, with a possible D match to TRBD1 (5 bases). Germline lookup yields CDR1 KGHSH and CDR2 LQKENI. With 6 bases removed from V and 7 bases from J, the gap between germline ends came to 12 bases. There are 12 residues in the CDR3. The CDR3 sequence: CASSPDSFEAFF. The CDR3 DNA follows: TGTGCCAGCTCGCCCGACAGCTTTGAAGCTTTCTTT.

The CDR3 reads CASSVRSEAFF. The DNA for the CDR3 is TGTGCCAGCAGTGTGAGGTCTGAAGCTTTCTTT. V and J are TRBV2 and TRBJ1-1, with unresolved D. In germline, CDR1 is SNHLY, CDR2 FYNNEI. Trimming took off 4 bases at V and 6 bases at J, with 6 bases between the two ends. This CDR3 has 11 amino acids.

V and J are TRBV10-3 and TRBJ2-1, with 8 nucleotides matching TRBD2. Germline loops: CDR1 ENHRY, CDR2 SYGVKD. Unmatched junction bases numbered 7, after V lost 6 bases and J lost 0 bases. The CDR3 spans 16 residues. The CDR3 region has the DNA TGTGCCATCAGAGTAGCGGGGACGAGCTCCTACAATGAGCAGTTCTTC. Translated, it gives CAIRVAGTSSYNEQFF.

This clone has just one count. This chain links TRBV5-4 with TRBJ2-2, with TRBD1 matching over 7 bases. Looked up from germline, CDR1 is SGHNT and CDR2 is YYREEE (reference sequence). With V trimmed by 0 bases and J by 0 bases, 8 bases remained unmatched. CDR3 length: 18 amino acids. CDR3 DNA: TGTGCCAGCAGCTTGGGGCTAACAGGGGCTTCGAACACCGGGGAGCTGTTTTTT. This encodes CASSLGLTGASNTGELFF.

The chain couples TRBV5-1 to TRBJ1-1, with a possible D match to TRBD1 (5 bases). CDR1 and CDR2 (germline): SGHRS, YFSETQ. This CDR3 has 15 residues. Trimming pared 3 bases from V and 1 base from J, leaving 13 bases between. In DNA, the CDR3 is TGCGCCAGCAGCTCTAGGGGACGGACGAACACTGAAGCTTTCTTT. This codes for CASSSRGRTNTEAFF.

This clone was observed at least ten times. The J gene is TRBJ2-1, the V gene TRBV2; 9 nucleotides align to TRBD1. Germline CDR1 reads SNHLY; CDR2 reads FYNNEI. The CDR3 consists of 15 residues. The V segment lost 6 bases and the J segment 5 bases; nucleotides outside the gene matches: 8. CDR3 bases: TGTGCCAGCAGGACAGGGGGGGGATGGGACAATGAGCAGTTCTTC. Protein: CASRTGGGWDNEQFF.

This clone appeared many times. The V and J genes are TRBV27 and TRBJ2-2, with D hard to call. CDR1 is MNHEY and CDR2 is SMNVEV in the germline V gene (reference sequence). The CDR3 has 15 amino acids. With 2 bases removed from V and 7 bases from J, the gap between germline ends came to 14 bases. CDR3 nucleotides: TGTGCCAGCAGTTTAGTGTCAGGACGAGGCGGGGAGCTGTTTTTT. Its protein is CASSLVSGRGGELFF.

CDR3: CAISPGTGSQGAFF. The CDR3 bases are TGTGCCATCAGTCCCGGGACAGGCAGCCAAGGAGCTTTCTTT. The V call is TRBV10-3, the J call TRBJ1-1; 8 nucleotides align to TRBD1. Germline assignment: CDR1 ENHRY and CDR2 SYGVKD. With 5 bases clipped from V and 10 bases from J, the junction kept 12 bases outside the gene matches. The CDR3 contains 14 residues.

The chain combines TRBV7-2 with TRBJ1-1, with D unclear. The CDR3 runs 18 residues. V gave up 1 base and J gave up 2 bases, with 20 bases separating them. CDR1 and CDR2 (germline): SGHTA, FQGNSA. CDR3: CASSLDGREFFFNTEAFF. CDR3 sequence (DNA): TGTGCCAGCAGCTTAGACGGCCGCGAGTTCTTTTTTAACACTGAAGCTTTCTTT.

This clone has only a few counts. The rearrangement joins TRBV29-1 to TRBJ2-3, with D perhaps TRBD1 or TRBD2 (5 bases each). The CDR3 is 14 amino acids. Germline CDR1 reads SQVTM; CDR2 reads ANQGSEA. V was trimmed by 4 bases and J by 3 bases, leaving 14 bases between them. The chain's CDR3 is CSVVMGVRTDTQYF. The CDR3 region has the DNA TGCAGCGTTGTTATGGGGGTACGGACAGATACGCAGTATTTT.

The chain joins TRBV14 to TRBJ2-7, with D uncertain. There are 13 residues in the CDR3. Germline lookup yields CDR1 SGHDN and CDR2 FVKESK. The V gene lost 4 bases and the J gene lost 0 bases, with 7 bases spanning the gap. The CDR3 here is CASSPDLSYEQYF. CDR3 sequence (DNA): TGTGCCAGCAGCCCGGATCTCTCCTACGAGCAGTACTTC.

The table lists this clone with a few counts. The chain uses TRBV30 and TRBJ2-1; TRBD2 matches at 9 bases. The J segment lost 4 bases and the V segment lost 2 bases, leaving 9 bases of the junction unmatched. Germline V lookup: CDR1 GTSNPN, CDR2 SVGIG (reference sequence). This CDR3 has 16 amino acids. Written as DNA, the CDR3 is TGTGCCTGGAGTCTCCGGGGGACTAGCTCATACAATGAGCAGTTCTTC. Its protein product is CAWSLRGTSSYNEQFF.

The chain uses TRBV11-3 and TRBJ1-2; 8 positions match TRBD1. Germline CDR1 is SGHNT and CDR2 is YENEEA. The CDR3 has 14 amino acids. Germline trimming cut 4 bases from V and 6 bases from J; bases unmatched to any gene: 7. For the CDR3, the DNA is TGTGCCAGCAGCTCACTTACAGGGGGGGATGGCTACACCTTC. Its translation is CASSSLTGGDGYTF. Based on the CDR3 plus reference TRBV11-3 and TRBJ1-2, the full variable domain is EAGVVQSPRYKIIEKKQPVAFWCNPISGHNTLYWYLQNLGQGPELLIRYENEEAVDDSQLPKDRFSAERLKGVDSTLKIQPAELGDSAVYLCASSSLTGGDGYTFGSGTRLTVV.

For the CDR3, the DNA is TGTGCCAGCAGCTTAGTCGGGACTAGCTCTGGGGAGCTGTTTTTT. Translation gives CASSLVGTSSGELFF. The chain has TRBV7-8 and TRBJ2-2, with 9 positions matching TRBD2. Germline assignment: CDR1 SGHVS and CDR2 FQNEAQ. The CDR3 consists of 15 residues. Trimming at V came to 1 base and at J to 8 bases, leaving 5 bases not matched to a gene.

This clone was picked up a small number of times. CDR3 region: CASSEQGELGQAFF. The CDR3 DNA sequence: TGCGCCAGCAGCGAGCAGGGGGAATTAGGACAAGCTTTCTTT. The V and J genes are TRBV5-1 and TRBJ1-1, with TRBD1 matching over 7 bases. Trimming took 4 bases from V and 9 from J; bases not matched to a gene: 12. The CDR3 extends over 14 amino acids. Looked up from germline, CDR1 is SGHRS and CDR2 is YFSETQ.

The chain employs TRBV7-9 and TRBJ2-5, with TRBD1 matching 9 bases. This CDR3 region has 15 residues. V lost 5 bases, J lost 4 bases, and 8 bases stayed unmatched. CDR1 and CDR2 (germline): SEHNR, FQNEAQ (reference sequence). The CDR3 is CASSTGQGPRETQYF. The DNA of the CDR3 is TGTGCCAGCAGCACCGGACAGGGGCCCAGAGAGACCCAGTACTTC.

This clone appeared once. This chain connects TRBV11-2 to TRBJ2-1; 7 bases fit TRBD2. Losses at the gene ends were 1 base for V and 4 bases for J; bases not matched to a gene: 13. Germline CDR1 and CDR2: SGHAT and FQNNGV. The CDR3 sequence is 18 residues long. CDR3 sequence reads: CASSLGGTTLGRYNEQFF. The CDR3 DNA is TGTGCCAGCAGCTTAGGGGGGACTACCCTAGGACGGTACAATGAGCAGTTCTTC.